A selection of T cell receptor beta chains follows, all from one sample in a study of glioma-infiltrating T cells. TCRdb analysed the multiplex PCR reads with MiXCR anew, one entry per CDR3 protein. The data contain more than 85,000 distinct CDR3 sequences, 25% to 30% of them seen just once; the ten biggest clones take up under 45%. The sample was glioma tissue, nonneoplastic brain tissue, or PBMCs (not recorded which). These receptors all stem from a human donor with low-grade glioma or glioblastoma, undergoing nonglioma brain surgery, or in good health (not recorded which). Each CDR3 is given with its conserved first and last residue. The D gene is left open where the match is weak. Expanded clones get a size class; other rows say once, few or many, or leave the size out.

TRBJ2-1 | TRBV20-1 | TRBD2 | medium-sized | TGCAGTGCTAGAGATCAGACAAGCGGGACTAGGAATGAGCAGTTCTTC | CSARDQTSGTRNEQFF
TRBJ2-1 | TRBV24-1 | TRBD2 | many | TGTGCCACCAGTGACCCACTAGCGGGAGGGATGGATGAGCAGTTCTTC | CATSDPLAGGMDEQFF
TRBJ1-3 | TRBV9 | - | - | TGTGCCAGCAGCTTGGGTAACTCTGGAAACACCATATATTTT | CASSLGNSGNTIYF
TRBJ1-1 | TRBV14 | TRBD1 | many | TGTGCCAGCAGCCACCGACCACACAGGGGGCAAAGGAACACTGAAGCTTTCTTT | CASSHRPHRGQRNTEAFF
TRBJ2-5 | TRBV12-3/TRBV12-4 | - | few | TGTGCCAGCAGCTTAACTTTGGGGGCCCAGTACTTC | CASSLTLGAQYF
TRBJ2-7 | TRBV10-1 | - | many | TGCGCCAGCAGTTCCCAGGGAACCTACGAGCAGTACTTC | CASSSQGTYEQYF
TRBJ2-1 | TRBV20-1 | TRBD2 | many | TGCAGTGCTAGAGATCCGGGGGGATCCTACAATGAGCAGTTCTTC | CSARDPGGSYNEQFF
TRBJ1-1 | TRBV2 | TRBD1 | - | TGTGCCATCATCCCAACAGGGGTCGAAAGGAACACTGAAGCTTTCTTT | CAIIPTGVERNTEAFF
TRBJ2-7 | TRBV27 | TRBD2 | - | TGTGCCAGCAGTTTGTACAGCGGGAGGGGTTGCGAGCAGTACTTC | CASSLYSGRGCEQYF
TRBJ2-7 | TRBV20-1 | TRBD2 | many | TGCAGTGCTAGACCGACTAGCGGGACCTGGGACGAGCAGTACTTC | CSARPTSGTWDEQYF
TRBJ2-1 | TRBV7-2 | - | many | TGTGCCAGCAGCTTATTTGCATACAATGAGCAGTTCTTC | CASSLFAYNEQFF
TRBJ2-3 | TRBV4-1 | - | - | TGCGCCAGCAGCCAAGCCGAACACTCTAGCACAGATACGCAGTATTTT | CASSQAEHSSTDTQYF
TRBJ2-4 | TRBV5-5 | - | many | TGTGCCAGCAGCGGGGGGACGGGAAACATTCAGTACTTC | CASSGGTGNIQYF
TRBJ1-1 | TRBV6-2/TRBV6-3 | - | many | TGTGCCAGCAGTTACGGGACACGGAGGAAAGCTTTCTTT | CASSYGTRRKAFF
TRBJ1-1 | TRBV7-2 | TRBD1 | many | TGTGCCAGCAGCTTAGGGACAGGGGGCATCAGCACTGAAGCTTTCTTT | CASSLGTGGISTEAFF
TRBJ2-1 | TRBV20-1 | TRBD2 | many | TGCAGTGCTAGAGGACTAGCTTCCTACAATGAGCAGTTCTTC | CSARGLASYNEQFF
TRBJ1-6 | TRBV19 | TRBD1 | many | TGTGCCAGTACTACGGACAGGCTCGCGATTTCACCCCTCCACTTT | CASTTDRLAISPLHF
TRBJ1-1 | TRBV18 | - | many | TGTGCCAGCTCACCACCTCAGTCGGTAGCTAACACTGAAGCTTTCTTT | CASSPPQSVANTEAFF
TRBJ1-3 | TRBV6-2/TRBV6-3 | - | many | TGTGCCAGCAGTTTCCGACAGGAGCCCTCTGGAAACACCATATATTTT | CASSFRQEPSGNTIYF
TRBJ2-1 | TRBV6-2/TRBV6-3 | - | many | TGTGCCAGCAGTTACACCACCCGGCGGGCCAATGAGCAGTTCTTC | CASSYTTRRANEQFF
TRBJ2-2 | TRBV5-1 | TRBD1 | - | TGCGCCAGCAGCGTAGGACAGGCGACCGGGGAGCTGTTTTTT | CASSVGQATGELFF
TRBJ2-5 | TRBV11-2 | TRBD2 | - | TGTGCCAGCAGCTTAGGCAGCGGGGGGTTTCAACAAGAGACCCAGTACTTC | CASSLGSGGFQQETQYF
TRBJ2-7 | TRBV7-6 | - | many | TGTGCCAGCAGCTTTCGGCAGCGAACCTACGAGCAGTACTTC | CASSFRQRTYEQYF
TRBJ1-4 | TRBV7-9 | - | many | TGTGCCAGCAGCCCTAGGGGGGCTAATGAAAAACTGTTTTTT | CASSPRGANEKLFF
TRBJ1-5 | TRBV28 | - | many | TGTGCCAGCAGTTTATCTACCAATCAGCCCCAGCATTTT | CASSLSTNQPQHF
TRBJ1-2 | TRBV24-1 | - | few | TGTGCCACCAGTGATTCGGGACTATCGTATGGCTACACCTTC | CATSDSGLSYGYTF
TRBJ2-3 | TRBV28 | TRBD1 | many | TGTGCCAGCAGTTTTCTCCGGGACAGGGCAACAGATACGCAGTATTTT | CASSFLRDRATDTQYF
TRBJ2-1 | TRBV29-1 | - | many | TGCAGCGGCAGGGGAAGCTCCTACAATGAGCAGTTCTTC | CSGRGSSYNEQFF
TRBJ2-7 | TRBV19 | - | - | TGTGCCAGTAGTTTAAAAGTTCCTAGCTACGAGCAGTACTTC | CASSLKVPSYEQYF
TRBJ2-5 | TRBV4-3 | - | many | TGCGCCAGCAGCCAAGACCGGGAAGTGGAGACCCAGTACTTC | CASSQDREVETQYF
TRBJ2-3 | TRBV6-2/TRBV6-3 | TRBD2 | many | TGTGCCAGCAGCCGAACACTAGCGGGGGCTGCTACGCAGTATTTT | CASSRTLAGAATQYF
TRBJ2-1 | TRBV12-3/TRBV12-4 | - | many | TGTGCCAGCAGCCTCAATGGAGGGGGGCAGTACAATGAGCAGTTCTTC | CASSLNGGGQYNEQFF
TRBJ2-7 | TRBV19 | - | - | TGTGCCAGTAGTCCAGGCGGAGGGCACTACGAGCAGTACTTC | CASSPGGGHYEQYF
TRBJ2-5 | TRBV19 | TRBD2 | few | TGTGCCAGTAAACTAGCGGACAATTTCCAAGAGACCCAGTACTTC | CASKLADNFQETQYF
TRBJ1-5 | TRBV30 | - | - | TGTGCCTGGAGTACGGGACCCCTAGGACAGCCCCAGCATTTT | CAWSTGPLGQPQHF
TRBJ1-2 | TRBV28 | TRBD1 | many | TGTGCCAGCAGTTTAGGGGACAGGGGTCGTTATGGCTACACCTTC | CASSLGDRGRYGYTF
TRBJ2-5 | TRBV28 | - | many | TGTGCCAGCCTTGGGGACTTTATGTACCAAGAGACCCAGTACTTC | CASLGDFMYQETQYF
TRBJ2-7 | TRBV20-1 | TRBD1 | - | TGCAGTGCTCCCGTGACAGGGGGCTACTACGAGCAGTACTTC | CSAPVTGGYYEQYF
TRBJ2-5 | TRBV20-1 | - | many | TGCAGTGCTAGAGATGTGGCTATACAAGAGACCCAGTACTTC | CSARDVAIQETQYF
TRBJ2-2 | TRBV7-2 | TRBD2 | many | TGTGCCAGCAGCCCACGACTAGCGGGGAACACCGGGGAGCTGTTTTTT | CASSPRLAGNTGELFF
TRBJ1-1 | TRBV27 | - | many | TGTGCCAGCAGTTCTGGGCGACAGAAAATGAACACTGAAGCTTTCTTT | CASSSGRQKMNTEAFF
TRBJ1-6 | TRBV7-9 | TRBD1 | many | TGTGCCAGCAGCCGGACAGGGACAAGTTCACCCCTCCACTTT | CASSRTGTSSPLHF
TRBJ2-7 | TRBV7-6 | TRBD2 | many | TGTGCCAGCAGCTCCCAAGGTAGCGGGGCTGGATACGAGCAGTACTTC | CASSSQGSGAGYEQYF
TRBJ1-1 | TRBV20-1 | - | many | TGCAGTGCTAGACCCCTGGGGGACACTGAAGCTTTCTTT | CSARPLGDTEAFF
TRBJ2-3 | TRBV6-1 | TRBD2 | - | TGTGCCAGCAGCCAGGGACTAAGGGATTCGCAGTATTTT | CASSQGLRDSQYF
TRBJ1-3 | TRBV7-2 | TRBD1 | many | TGTGCCAGCAGCTTCCGAGACAGCTCAGGGGGTAGAAACACCATATATTTT | CASSFRDSSGGRNTIYF
TRBJ2-1 | TRBV19 | - | - | TGTGCCAGTAGATGGAGCGGGCAATCGTCAAATGAGCAGTTCTTC | CASRWSGQSSNEQFF
TRBJ1-2 | TRBV20-1 | - | many | TGCAGTGCTTTCAGAAGAAACTATGGCTACACCTTC | CSAFRRNYGYTF
TRBJ2-2 | TRBV6-2/TRBV6-3 | - | many | TGTGCCAGCAGAGGAGCGTCGGGCACCGGGGAGCTGTTTTTT | CASRGASGTGELFF
TRBJ2-1 | TRBV20-1 | TRBD2 | many | TGCAGTGCTAGAGATTCCCCGACTAGCGGGAGGCGCAGTGAGCAGTTCTTC | CSARDSPTSGRRSEQFF
TRBJ1-1 | TRBV6-1 | TRBD1 | many | TGTGCCAGCAGTGGCCGGACAGGGAACACTGAAGCTTTCTTT | CASSGRTGNTEAFF
TRBJ2-7 | TRBV27 | - | many | TGTGCCAGCAGTTCCCCTCGGGGCGACTACGAGCAGTACTTC | CASSSPRGDYEQYF
TRBJ2-3 | TRBV4-3 | - | many | TGCGCCAGCAGCCAAGATGGTGGGGGGCGAAGTTTATATACGCAGTATTTT | CASSQDGGGRSLYTQYF
TRBJ2-1 | TRBV20-1 | TRBD2 | many | TGCAGTGCTAGGTCTTGGGGAGGGCCGGACAATGAGCAGTTCTTC | CSARSWGGPDNEQFF
TRBJ2-3 | TRBV19 | - | - | TGTGCCAGTAGTATTCTCGCCACAGATACGCAGTATTTT | CASSILATDTQYF
TRBJ2-5 | TRBV5-6 | - | - | TGTGCCAGCAGCTTGAGTGAGACCCAGTACTTC | CASSLSETQYF
TRBJ2-1 | TRBV18 | - | many | TGTGCCAGCTCACTCGCAAATGAGCAGTTCTTC | CASSLANEQFF
TRBJ2-1 | TRBV18 | TRBD1 | many | TGTGCCAGCTCACCGACTTTACAGGGGGCGGTTCCCCTCAATGAGCAGTTCTTC | CASSPTLQGAVPLNEQFF
TRBJ2-1 | TRBV24-1 | - | - | TGTGCCACCAGTGATTTGGGGACACCGAGCTCCTACAATGAGCAGTTCTTC | CATSDLGTPSSYNEQFF